This T cell receptor beta chain was sequenced during a study of beta chain features in type 1 diabetes. Study results and caveats: In type 1 diabetes patients, VDJ junctions had fewer insertions; deletions at these junctions were more frequent.

Expressed TCRB transcripts got sequenced, as all isolated RNA was reverse transcribed. Some clones are missing from TCRdb's copy, which holds only in-frame ones; the method was immunoSEQ multiplex PCR. This table has 200,000 to 250,000 clones, 25% to 35% appearing once. With V trimmed by 4 bases and J by 3 bases, 7 bases remained unmatched. The V gene's germline CDR1 is SGHNT and CDR2 YYREEE (reference sequence). The CDR3 spans 16 residues. This clone was counted a few times. Its target is not known. This clonotype was obtained from a man aged 25-45 years in good health. The chain combines TRBV5-4 with TRBJ2-1, with 10 bases fitting TRBD2. Material: central memory CD4+ T cells from blood. CDR3 in amino acids: CASSVGLAGVYNEQFF. CDR3 DNA sequence: TGTGCCAGCAGCGTGGGGCTAGCGGGAGTCTACAATGAGCAGTTCTTC.